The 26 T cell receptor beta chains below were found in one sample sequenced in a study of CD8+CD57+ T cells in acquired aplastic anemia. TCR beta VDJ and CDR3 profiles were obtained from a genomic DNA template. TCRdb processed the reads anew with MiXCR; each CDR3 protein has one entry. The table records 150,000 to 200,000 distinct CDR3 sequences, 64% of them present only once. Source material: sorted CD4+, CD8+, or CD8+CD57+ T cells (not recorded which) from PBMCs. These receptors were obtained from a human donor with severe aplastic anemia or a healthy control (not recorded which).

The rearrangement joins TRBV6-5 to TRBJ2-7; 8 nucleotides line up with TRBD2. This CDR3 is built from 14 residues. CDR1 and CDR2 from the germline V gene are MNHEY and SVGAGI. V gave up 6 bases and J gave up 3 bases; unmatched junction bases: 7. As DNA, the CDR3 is TGTGCCAGCAGCTTGGGTAGCGGGGTCTACGAGCAGTACTTC. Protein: CASSLGSGVYEQYF.

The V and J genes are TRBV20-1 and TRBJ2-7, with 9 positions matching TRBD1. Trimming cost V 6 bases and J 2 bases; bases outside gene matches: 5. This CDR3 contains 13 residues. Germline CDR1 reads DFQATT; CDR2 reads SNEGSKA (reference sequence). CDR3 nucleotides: TGCAGTGCGGAGACAGGGGGTGCCTACGAGCAGTACTTC. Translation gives CSAETGGAYEQYF.

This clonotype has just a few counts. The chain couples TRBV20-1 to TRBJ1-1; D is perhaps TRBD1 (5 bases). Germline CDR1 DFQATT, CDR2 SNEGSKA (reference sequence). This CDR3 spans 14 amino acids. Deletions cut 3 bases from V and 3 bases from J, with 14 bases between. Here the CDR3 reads CSASNGAVHTEAFF. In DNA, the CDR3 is TGCAGTGCTAGCAACGGGGCCGTTCACACTGAAGCTTTCTTT.

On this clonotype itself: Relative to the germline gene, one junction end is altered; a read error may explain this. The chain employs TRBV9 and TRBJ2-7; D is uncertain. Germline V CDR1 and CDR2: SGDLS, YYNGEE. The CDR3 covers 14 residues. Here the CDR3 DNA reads TGTGCCAGCAGCCCCCCGGTGGATCCCTACAAGCAGTACTTC. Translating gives CASSPPVDPYKQYF.

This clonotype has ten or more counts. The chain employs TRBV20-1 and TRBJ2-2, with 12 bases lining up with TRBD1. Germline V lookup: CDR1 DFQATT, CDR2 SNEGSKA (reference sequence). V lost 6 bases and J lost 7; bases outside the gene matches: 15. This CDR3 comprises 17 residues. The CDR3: CSARRLGQGAMGGELFF. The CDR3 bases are TGCAGTGCCCGAAGATTGGGACAGGGGGCTATGGGCGGGGAGCTGTTTTTT.

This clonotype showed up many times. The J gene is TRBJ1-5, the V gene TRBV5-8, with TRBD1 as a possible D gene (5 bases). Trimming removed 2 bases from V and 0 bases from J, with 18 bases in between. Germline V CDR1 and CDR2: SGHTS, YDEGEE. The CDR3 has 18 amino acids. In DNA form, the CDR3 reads TGTGCCAGCAGCTTCCTCGACAGTAACGATTATAGCAATCAGCCCCAGCATTTT. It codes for CASSFLDSNDYSNQPQHF.

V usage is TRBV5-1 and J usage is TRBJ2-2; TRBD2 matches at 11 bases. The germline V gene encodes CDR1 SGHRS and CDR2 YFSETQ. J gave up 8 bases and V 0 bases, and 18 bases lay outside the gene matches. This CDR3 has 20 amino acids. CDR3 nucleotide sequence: TGCGCCAGCAGCTTGGCCAACTCATCTACTAGCGGGGGCAACGCGGGGGAGCTGTTTTTT. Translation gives CASSLANSSTSGGNAGELFF.

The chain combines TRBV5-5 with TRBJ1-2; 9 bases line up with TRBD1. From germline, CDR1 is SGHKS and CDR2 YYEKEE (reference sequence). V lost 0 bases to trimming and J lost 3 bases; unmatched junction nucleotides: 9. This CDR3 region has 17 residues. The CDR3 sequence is CASSLGSEGQGDYGYTF. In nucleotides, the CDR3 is TGTGCCAGCAGCTTGGGATCCGAGGGACAGGGTGACTATGGCTACACCTTC.

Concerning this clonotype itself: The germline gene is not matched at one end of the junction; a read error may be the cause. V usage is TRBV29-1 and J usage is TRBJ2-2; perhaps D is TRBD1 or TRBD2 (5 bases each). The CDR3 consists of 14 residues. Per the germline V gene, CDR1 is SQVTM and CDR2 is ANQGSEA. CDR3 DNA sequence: TGCAGCGTTTTACCAACAGGAGACACCGGGGAGCTGTTCTTT. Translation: CSVLPTGDTGELFF.

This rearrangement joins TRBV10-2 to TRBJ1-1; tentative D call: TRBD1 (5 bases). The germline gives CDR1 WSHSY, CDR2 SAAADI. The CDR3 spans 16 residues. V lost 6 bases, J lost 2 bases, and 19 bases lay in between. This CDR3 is CASRGDSKEGNTEAFF. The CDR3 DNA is TGCGCCAGCAGGGGGGACTCCAAAGAGGGAAACACTGAAGCTTTCTTT.

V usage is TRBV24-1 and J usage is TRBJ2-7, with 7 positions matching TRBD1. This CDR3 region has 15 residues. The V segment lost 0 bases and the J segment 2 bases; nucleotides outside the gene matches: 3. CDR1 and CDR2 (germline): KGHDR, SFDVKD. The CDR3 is CATSDLFQGAYEQYF. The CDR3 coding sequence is TGTGCCACCAGTGATTTGTTCCAGGGGGCCTACGAGCAGTACTTC.

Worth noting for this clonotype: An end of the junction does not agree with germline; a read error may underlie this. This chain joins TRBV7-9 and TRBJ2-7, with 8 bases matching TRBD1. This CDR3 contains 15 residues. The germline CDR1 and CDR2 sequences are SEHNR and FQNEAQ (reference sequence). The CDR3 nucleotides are TGTGCCTGCAGCTTCGGGACAGGAGGAACCTACGAGCAGTACTTC. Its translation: CACSFGTGGTYEQYF. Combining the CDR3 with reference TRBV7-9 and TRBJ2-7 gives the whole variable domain DTGVSQNPRHKITKRGQNVTFRCDPISEHNRLYWYRQTLGQGPEFLTYFQNEAQLEKSRLLSDRFSAERPKGSFSTLEIQRTEQGDSAMYLCACSFGTGGTYEQYFGPGTRLTVT.

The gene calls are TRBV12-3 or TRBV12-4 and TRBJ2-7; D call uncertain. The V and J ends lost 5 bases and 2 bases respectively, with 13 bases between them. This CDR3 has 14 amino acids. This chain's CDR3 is CASSPRYWTYEQYF. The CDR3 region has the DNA TGTGCCAGCAGTCCTAGATATTGGACCTACGAGCAGTACTTC.

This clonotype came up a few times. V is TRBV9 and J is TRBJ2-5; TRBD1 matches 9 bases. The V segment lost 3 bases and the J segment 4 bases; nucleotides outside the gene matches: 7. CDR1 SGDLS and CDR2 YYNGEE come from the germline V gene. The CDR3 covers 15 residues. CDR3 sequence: CASSATGGYAETQYF. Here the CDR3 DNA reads TGTGCCAGCAGCGCGACAGGGGGATACGCAGAGACCCAGTACTTC.

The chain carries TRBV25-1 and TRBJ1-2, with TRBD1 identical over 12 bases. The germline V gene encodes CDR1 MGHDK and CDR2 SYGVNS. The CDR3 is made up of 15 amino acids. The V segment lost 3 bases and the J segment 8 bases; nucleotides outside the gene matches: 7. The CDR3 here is CASSDPGQGARGYTF. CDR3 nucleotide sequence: TGTGCCAGCAGTGATCCGGGACAGGGGGCGCGGGGCTACACCTTC.

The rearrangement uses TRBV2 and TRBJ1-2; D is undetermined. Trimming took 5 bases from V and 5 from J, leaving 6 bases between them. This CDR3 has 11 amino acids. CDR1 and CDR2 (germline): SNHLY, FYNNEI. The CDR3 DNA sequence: TGTGCCAGCAGTTCACGGTATGGCTACACCTTC. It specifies CASSSRYGYTF.

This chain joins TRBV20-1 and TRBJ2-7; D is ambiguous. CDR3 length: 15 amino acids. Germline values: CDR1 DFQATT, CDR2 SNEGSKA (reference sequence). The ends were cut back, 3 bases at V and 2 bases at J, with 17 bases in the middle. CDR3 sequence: CSARAPSGQTYEQYF. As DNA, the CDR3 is TGCAGTGCTAGGGCCCCATCTGGCCAAACCTACGAGCAGTACTTC.

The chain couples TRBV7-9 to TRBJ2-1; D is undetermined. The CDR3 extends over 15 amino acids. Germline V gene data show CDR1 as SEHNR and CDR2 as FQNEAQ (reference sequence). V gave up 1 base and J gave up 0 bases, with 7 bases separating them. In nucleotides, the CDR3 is TGTGCCAGCAGCTTAGTTACCGGCTCCTACAATGAGCAGTTCTTC. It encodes CASSLVTGSYNEQFF.

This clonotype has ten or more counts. CDR3 bases: TGTGCCAGCAGTCGGGACAGGGGAGTTAACGGCTATAATTCACCCCTCCACTTT. Amino acid sequence: CASSRDRGVNGYNSPLHF. V usage is TRBV27 and J usage is TRBJ1-6, with 10 nucleotides matching TRBD1. The trim removed 5 bases at V and 3 bases at J, leaving 10 bases unmatched. CDR1 is MNHEY, CDR2 SMNVEV, per germline (reference sequence). This CDR3 has 18 amino acids.

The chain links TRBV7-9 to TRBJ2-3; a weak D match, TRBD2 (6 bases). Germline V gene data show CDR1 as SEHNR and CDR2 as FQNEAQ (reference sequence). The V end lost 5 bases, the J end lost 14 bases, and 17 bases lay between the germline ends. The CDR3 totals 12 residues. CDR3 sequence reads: CASSRGLSLAYF. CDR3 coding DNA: TGTGCCAGCAGCCGTGGACTAAGCCTGGCGTATTTT. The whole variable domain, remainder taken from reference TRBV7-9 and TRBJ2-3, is DTGVSQNPRHKITKRGQNVTFRCDPISEHNRLYWYRQTLGQGPEFLTYFQNEAQLEKSRLLSDRFSAERPKGSFSTLEIQRTEQGDSAMYLCASSRGLSLAYFGPGTRLTVL.

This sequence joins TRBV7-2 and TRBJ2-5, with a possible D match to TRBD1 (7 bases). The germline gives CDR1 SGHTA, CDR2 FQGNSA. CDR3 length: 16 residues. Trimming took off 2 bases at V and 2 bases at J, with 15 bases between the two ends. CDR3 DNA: TGTGCCAGCAGCTTAACTGGGCAGGGGGGACAAGAGACCCAGTACTTC. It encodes CASSLTGQGGQETQYF.

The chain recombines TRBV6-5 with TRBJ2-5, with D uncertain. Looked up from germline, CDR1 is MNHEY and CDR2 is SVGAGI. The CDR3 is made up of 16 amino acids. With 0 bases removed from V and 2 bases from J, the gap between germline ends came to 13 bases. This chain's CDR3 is CASSYSRAVGQETQYF. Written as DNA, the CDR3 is TGTGCCAGCAGTTACTCTCGGGCAGTGGGACAAGAGACCCAGTACTTC.

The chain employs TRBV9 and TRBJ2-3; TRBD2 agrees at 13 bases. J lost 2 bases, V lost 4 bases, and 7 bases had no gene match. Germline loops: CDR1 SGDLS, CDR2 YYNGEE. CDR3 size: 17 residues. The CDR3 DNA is TGTGCCAGCAGCCCGGGACTAGCGGGACCCTCCACAGATACGCAGTATTTT. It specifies CASSPGLAGPSTDTQYF.

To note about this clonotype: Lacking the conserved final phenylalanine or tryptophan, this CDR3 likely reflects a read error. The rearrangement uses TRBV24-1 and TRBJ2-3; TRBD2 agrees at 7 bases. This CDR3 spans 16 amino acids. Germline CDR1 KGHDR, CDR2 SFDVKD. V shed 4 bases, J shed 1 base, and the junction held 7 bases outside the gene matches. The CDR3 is CATSEPGGFGTDTQYS. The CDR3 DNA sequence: TGTGCCACCAGTGAGCCGGGAGGCTTTGGCACAGATACGCAGTATTCT.

CDR3 in DNA: TGTGCCACCAGCAGTTCGGACAGGGGGTACAATGAGCAGTTCTTC. It specifies CATSSSDRGYNEQFF. The rearrangement uses TRBV15 and TRBJ2-1, with 10 bases lining up with TRBD1. The germline V gene has CDR1 LNHNV and CDR2 YYDKDF (reference sequence). The CDR3 is 15 amino acids. J was trimmed by 4 bases and V by 3 bases; bases with no gene match: 3.

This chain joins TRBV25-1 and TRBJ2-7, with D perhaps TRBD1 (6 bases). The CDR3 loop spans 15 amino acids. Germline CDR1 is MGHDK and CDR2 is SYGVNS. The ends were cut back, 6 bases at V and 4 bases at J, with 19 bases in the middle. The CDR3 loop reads CASSPERTEPYEQYF. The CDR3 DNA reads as TGTGCCAGCAGCCCCGAGAGGACAGAGCCTTACGAGCAGTACTTC.